The source of this TCR beta chain is a study of vaccination effects on CD4 cells after COVID-19. Study information: Samples that were drawn after vaccination came a median of 72 days after the second dose. Approximately 2.1 million PBMC were placed in each well, which was supplemented with 10 IU/ml IL-2 and roughly 10 ug/ml peptides.

V gave up 5 bases and J gave up 0 bases, with 11 bases separating them. This CDR3 is 16 amino acids long. Germline V gene data show CDR1 as SGHTA and CDR2 as FQGNSA. With approximately 9 days of culture completed, CD4+ T cells were isolated. The cohort was immunized with two doses of either the BNT162b2 or mRNA-1273 vaccine. Cultures had half their medium replaced with IL-2 medium on days 3 and 7. General observations from the study: Healthy vaccinees had only 1 of 255 vaccine-induced clones cross-react with common cold coronaviruses.

Repertoires were generated with immunoSEQ multiplex PCR, while TCRdb's copy carries only in-frame clones and drops some. The sample lists some 60,000 clones, about 78% occurring once. As regards this clone: Its antigen is currently unknown.

This material consisted of CD4+ T cells from PBMCs cultured without peptide, taken after COVID-19 vaccination. The chain has TRBV7-2 and TRBJ1-6; D call uncertain. This receptor was obtained from a human donor who received a COVID-19 vaccine. Written as DNA, the CDR3 is TGTGCCAGCAGCCCGACTGGGAGCTCCTATAATTCACCCCTCCACTTT. Protein: CASSPTGSSYNSPLHF.